This record covers a single T cell receptor beta chain. Its antigen is still unknown. TCRdb reprocessed the 5' RACE reads via MiXCR and lists one record per CDR3 protein. The data show under 300,000 distinct CDR3 sequences, 9.5% to 15% seen once. The data were obtained in a study of identical twins. Findings and limits, study-wide: Compared with unrelated sharing, twin-shared out-of-frame alpha sequences had more low-probability sequences.

Deletions cut 0 bases from V and 7 bases from J, with 15 bases between. The CDR3 covers 15 residues. The germline gives CDR1 SNHLY, CDR2 FYNNEI. This same sample was also part of a study on yellow fever vaccine responses in identical twins.

The source of this sequence is a woman in her late teens or twenties in good health. The gene calls are TRBV2 and TRBJ1-1, with D tentatively TRBD1 (5 bases). The sample taken for sequencing was memory (CD45RO+) T cells sorted from blood. CDR3 residues: CASSEAGGPGLEAFF. For the CDR3, the DNA is TGTGCCAGCAGTGAAGCTGGGGGACCGGGACTTGAAGCTTTCTTT.